This paragraph reports one T cell receptor beta chain. CDR1 and CDR2 (germline): SQVTM, ANQGSEA. The CDR3 runs 13 residues. The V end was cut by 7 bases, the J end by 0 bases, with 12 bases between. This record belongs to a study of cytotoxic CD8 clonotypes in ibrutinib-treated CLL. Repertoires were generated with immunoSEQ multiplex PCR, while TCRdb's copy carries only in-frame clones and drops some. The sample lists about 140,000 clones; 75% to 85% were seen once. The V gene is TRBV29-1, the J gene TRBJ1-1, with D hard to call. This clonotype originated in a human donor with chronic lymphocytic leukemia. The source was PBMCs, collected after 36 months of ibrutinib treatment. CDR3 in amino acids: CSAEGLMNTEAFF. CDR3 in DNA: TGCAGCGCAGAAGGGTTAATGAACACTGAAGCTTTCTTT. Full variable domain (rest looked up from reference TRBV29-1 and TRBJ1-1): SAVISQKPSRDICQRGTSLTIQCQVDSQVTMMFWYRQQPGQSLTLIATANQGSEATYESGFVIDKFPISRPNLTFSTLTVSNMSPEDSSIYLCSAEGLMNTEAFFGQGTRLTVV.